The entry below gives a single T cell receptor beta chain sequence along with its context. What antigen it recognizes has not been identified. Base quality data are lacking; no much larger clone is found one base away. This entry comes from a study of cytomegalovirus exposure and HLA in healthy donors listed by TCRdb under 2017. Concerning the study at large: In an earlier analysis of approximately 640 of the donors, roughly 300 Gb of sequence data and some 100 million unique TCR beta sequences from approximately 180 million T cells were reported. Roughly 320 gigabases of sequencing data and approximately 92 million unique TCR sequences made up an early release that covered approximately 620 HLA-typed donors. Among the roughly 410 genotyped donors, 81% belonged to the genetic ancestry cluster associated with self-reported Caucasian donors. The aim of the study was to test whether cataloging public T cell receptors could identify signatures of past pathogen exposure. The study used immunosequencing to profile the T cell repertoires of approximately 640 subjects and linked those repertoires to cytomegalovirus serostatus. Along with the approximately 620-subject first cohort, a separate validation cohort of 120 different subjects was used. To predict cytomegalovirus infection status, the study brought together high-throughput TCR immunosequencing, statistical association of individual TCRs with disease status, and machine learning. A later analysis re-analyzed previously published TCR beta repertoires from roughly 600 donors and added high-resolution HLA genotyping to study TCR occurrence patterns. The later analysis used no new phenotypic data to find candidate immune exposures, relying instead on TCR beta sequences and their occurrence across donors. In an earlier analysis of 550 to 700 of the donors, high-throughput TCR beta sequencing was used to judge whether each TCR beta V gene segment behaved as functional or pseudogenic. Donor age, sex, ethnicity and CMV serostatus were collected together with the repertoire data. A later genetic analysis took genome-wide SNP genotypes for about three fifths of the roughly 670 donors and used that subset as a discovery cohort. Every discovery cohort repertoire had been produced on one sequencing platform. HLA typing covered class I and class II loci at four-digit resolution. Typing coverage differed by locus: A, B, C, DRB1 and DQB1 were typed in roughly 620-640 donors, DQA1 in about 560, DPA1 in over 600, and DPB1 in approximately 450. Several DR-DQ haplotypes were handled as single units for association and clustering because linkage in the cohort was strong. Among about 360 genotyped donors of the cohort, an average of about 240,000 unique TCR beta nucleotide sequences were sequenced per donor, roughly 18% of them non-productive.

General findings and caveats noted by the study authors: A further reported finding was that TCR beta sequences accurately predicted the HLA-A and HLA-B alleles for most subjects in the first cohort. Linkage disequilibrium might explain the correlated functional status among segregating V segments, but an unknown experimental factor could not be excluded. At a false discovery rate of 0.05, a later analysis linked 16,951 TCR beta sequences to specific HLA alleles. Most TCR sequences were seen in very few donors, while some public TCRs were found in many individuals. According to the authors, the approach could potentially be generalized to other disease states and immunological phenotypes. The earlier analysis of 450 to 700 of the donors excluded roughly 17 rarely observed V segments, including chromosome 9 orphons, because counts were too low. Broadly in line with IMGT annotations, most TCR beta V segments showed up in productive rearrangements about 90% or about 30% of the time in an earlier analysis of approximately 640 of the donors. Assigning TCR associations to individual alleles was difficult when HLA alleles, especially DR and DQ, strongly co-occurred. V-gene and J-gene trimming of TCR beta chains was associated with a missense DCLRE1C variant in a later genetic analysis, and the association was replicated in an independent cohort. A later analysis found that TCR association rates varied across HLA loci, with DRB1 alleles showing the most associated TCRs and HLA-C alleles the fewest. Only TCR beta chains were sequenced in this cohort, and the absence of alpha or paired-chain data limited detectable features. The study listed 170 or so TCR beta chains as associated with cytomegalovirus. A later analysis found that HLA-associated TCR beta chains were more clonally expanded and had lower generation probabilities than equally common non-associated chains. A later analysis found that most CMV-associated TCR beta chains appeared HLA-restricted, with HLA associations seemingly driven largely by CMV exposure. Three of the identified cytomegalovirus-associated TCR beta chains were confirmed in vitro to be specific for cytomegalovirus antigens. Some IMGT-functional V segments, including TRBV6-2 and TRBV6-3, could not be told apart with the 87-base-pair reads, so those segments were excluded. HLA typing was unavailable for some donors at each locus, so association tests used only the typed subset. A cluster of highly shared sequence variants was judged likely to be a technical artifact of the sequencing pipeline. The only immune exposure information available for the cohort was CMV serostatus. The classifier was reported to diagnose cytomegalovirus status with high specificity and sensitivity in both the original and validation cohorts. Roughly uniform sequencing depth across donors was assumed in presence/absence analyses, although this assumption may not hold. In a later genetic analysis, fewer N-insertions in productive TCRs were reported among donors in an Asian-associated ancestry cluster than the approximately 710-donor mean. A later analysis reported that several top co-occurrence clusters appeared linked to parvovirus B19, influenza, CMV and Epstein-Barr virus.

The method was the immunoSEQ multiplex PCR assay. The multiplex PCR relied on a mix of 60 forward primers for TCR Vbeta segments and 13 reverse primers for TCR Jbeta segments. The CDR3 region of rearranged TCR beta genes was amplified from genomic DNA by a multiplex PCR assay. Amplified TCR beta libraries were sequenced as 87-base-pair reads on the Illumina HiSeq System. The study's own analysis went as follows. In a later analysis, about 80 million unique TCR beta chains were counted across the approximately 620 repertoires, and approximately 11 million of these chains were shared by at least two donors. To remove PCR and sequencing errors, raw reads were error-corrected and collapsed into unique sequences using a nearest-neighbor algorithm that merged closely related sequences. CDR3 sequences were aligned to IMGT reference sequences to assign V, D and J gene segments. For a sequence to be retained, at least a six-nucleotide match to both a V gene segment and a J gene segment was required. Rearrangements were called productive when the CDR3 lacked stop codons and stayed in frame with V and J; all others were non-productive. Following IMGT convention, CDR3 was defined as the stretch from the second conserved V-encoded cysteine up to the conserved J-encoded phenylalanine. The earlier analysis of a few hundred of the donors excluded any sequence lacking an unambiguous match to a single V gene segment. In an earlier analysis of almost 600 of the donors, a V segment was called functional when productive rearrangements were above 56.7%, and segregating when the standard deviation between donors exceeded 5%. A statistical classification framework was built to diagnose cytomegalovirus status from the catalog of TCR beta chain sequences. V and J gene assignment, in a later analysis, came from comparing TCR nucleotide sequences with IMGT/GENE-DB human TR gene sequences. The TCRdist pipeline was used in a later analysis to assign CDR3 sequences and most-parsimonious VDJ recombination scenarios. In a later analysis, each TCR beta chain was defined by its CDR3 amino acid sequence together with its V-gene family, and reads lacking a unique V-gene family were excluded. A later analysis removed 450 to 600 highly shared, low-generation-probability nucleotide sequences to deal with suspected cross-contamination and a sequencing artifact. In a later analysis, a clonal expansion index for each public chain was calculated from normalized within-repertoire ranks of inferred template counts. Generation probabilities in a later analysis came from a VDJ recombination model fitted to out-of-frame rearrangements, and those results were checked against IGoR. A later analysis scored TCR-TCR, TCR-HLA and TCR-CMV co-occurrence with hypergeometric tests, applying a repertoire-size bias correction to TCR pairs. False discovery rates were estimated in a later analysis by permuting HLA or CMV assignments 20 times. In a later analysis, co-occurring TCRs were grouped using DBSCAN, and TCRdist sequence similarity was added for clustering within HLA-allele-positive subsets. For co-occurrence clustering, repertoires with fewer than 30,000 or more than 120,000 public chains were excluded, along with roughly 5 repertoires with anomalous nucleotide sharing. TCRdb provides this immuneACCESS table in a form limited to in-frame rearrangements. Some clones are lacking; in checked studies, under half of them reflect an unresolved V gene, and why the rest are absent is not known. V and J calls plus clone size are reproduced from that table; the DNA served to infer D and trimming. Here the sample has 150,000 to 180,000 clones; 75% to 85% occur a single time. Clones ranked in the top ten supply about 5.6% of the sample.

In total, 630 or so healthy bone marrow donors made up the cohort. All cohort members were sampled while nominally healthy, although unrecorded immune exposures were likely present. The donor was CMV seropositive and belonged to the group of about 290 seropositive cohort members. Every donor gave a peripheral blood sample, and the peripheral blood mononuclear cells from that sample were used for TCR beta sequencing. The Qiagen DNeasy Blood Extraction Kit was used to extract genomic DNA from the blood cell samples. Looking up the germline V gene (reference sequence) yields CDR1 LNHDA and CDR2 SQIVND. The CDR3 numbers 15 residues from cysteine through phenylalanine. Here the CDR3 DNA is all that survives: 45 bases in frame from base 1. Trimming costs V 5 bases and J 6 bases, and their ends lie 17 bases apart.

In this chain, TRBV19 is recombined with TRBJ1-5; tentative D gene TRBD1, with 5 bases matching. The sequenced material came from PBMCs. The sequence was collected from a woman in her thirties or forties in good health and CMV-seropositive. The sequenced DNA is TGTGCCAGTAGTCTGACAGTGTTAGAGTTTCAGCCCCAGCATTTT. Translated, it reads CASSLTVLEFQPQHF.